The present entry profiles one T cell receptor (beta chain) with its context. This clonotype was observed a few times. Its specific antigen is unknown. Base qualities are not provided; no much larger clone lies one nucleotide away. From the cysteine up to the phenylalanine, the CDR3 has a length of 11 residues. The only DNA kept is the CDR3, 33 bases in frame from the first base. The germline V gene sets CDR1 to SNHLY and CDR2 to FYNNEI. V and J are truncated by 8 bases and 8 bases respectively, leaving an intervening sequence of 10 bases. In light of the paper, this sample's time point label describes: persistent/refractory GD, antithyroid drugs over 5 years with positive TRAb. For both TCR sequencing and RNA sequencing, RNA was extracted from PBMCs using TRIzol. The diagnosis of Graves' disease followed American Thyroid Association guidelines. Patients for the study were recruited at an endocrinology department in Xi'an, China. Each patient gave 9 to 10 milliliters of peripheral blood, collected in an EDTA anticoagulant tube. Ficoll Paque Plus density gradient separation was used to isolate PBMCs, and no additional T cell sorting was done. An Agilent 2100 Bioanalyzer and agarose gel were used to check RNA quality, while a NanoDrop 2000 measured RNA concentration.

This sample was included in a study of regulatory T cells in long-lasting Graves disease (dated by TCRdb to about 2021). Describing the broader study: To count as having persistent Graves' disease, a patient had to have received antithyroid drug treatment for over 5 years with TSH receptor autoantibodies remaining persistently positive. This study used TCR sequencing and RNA sequencing of peripheral blood to compare persistent Graves' disease patients against newly diagnosed Graves' disease patients. The study was conducted in China and was registered as a clinical trial. In the clinical cohort, patients with persistent Graves' disease had used antithyroid drugs for an average of about 9.3 years. A total of about 35 samples underwent TCR sequencing, from roughly 13 patients with persistent Graves' disease and 20 or so patients with newly diagnosed Graves' disease. General study outcomes and caveats: Compared with newly diagnosed patients, persistent Graves' disease patients had lower TCR Shannon entropy and fewer highly expanded clones, which suggests clonal expansion. Only peripheral blood was studied, because thyroid tissue, the primary lesion, was inaccessible. Sequencing and analysis were limited to the TCR beta chain. TRBV28, TRBJ1-2 and TRBJ2-5 were preferentially used in persistent disease, while TRBV20-1 and TRBJ2-1 were favored in newly diagnosed disease. Patients with persistent disease shared more public clonotypes (around 3,000) than newly diagnosed patients did (approximately 990). As a limitation, the authors acknowledged that the small sample size may reduce accuracy.

Library preparation used multiplex PCR. Reads for this sample came from an Illumina HiSeq 4000. iRepertoire HTBI primers and Arm-PCR amplification of CDR3 regions were used to construct TCR beta libraries. PCR products were gel purified before sequencing. As for the authors' bioinformatics: Across samples, 55 to 80 TRBV and over 11 TRBJ segments were identified and used for gene usage analysis of CDR3 amino acid clonotypes. Filtered high-quality paired reads were merged into contigs using COPE and FqMerger. BLAST was used to align contigs to the IMGT TRBV, TRBD and TRBJ reference genes, and CDR3 was defined following IMGT. Any clonotype with a frequency above 0.1% was counted as a highly expanded clone. Shannon entropy was used to measure repertoire diversity, and the Gini coefficient was used to measure V-J evenness. Clonotypes shared by more than one individual were considered public. TCRdb trimmed the raw reads at Q25, called clones with MiXCR and kept productive beta chains. Entries that share a CDR3 protein sequence are merged under the most common genes and DNA. These V and J calls are TCRdb output, not the study's own analysis. This sample has about 470,000 distinct CDR3 sequences in its table, and under 25% of those were observed once. 7.8% of the sample is held by the ten biggest clonotypes.

The TCR sequence derives from a female donor with Graves disease. This chain joins TRBV2 to TRBJ2-1; too little of a D gene remains to name it. The material sequenced was peripheral blood mononuclear cells (PBMCs), taken when the disease was refractory, from a patient treated with antithyroid drugs. The DNA is as follows: TGTGCCAGCGCACGTACGGATGAGCAGTTCTTC. It translates as CASARTDEQFF. The full variable domain, completed from the reference TRBV2 and TRBJ2-1 proteins outside the CDR3, reads EPEVTQTPSHQVTQMGQEVILRCVPISNHLYFYWYRQILGQKVEFLVSFYNNEISEKSEIFDDQFSVERPDGSNFTLKIRSTKLEDSAMYFCASARTDEQFFGPGTRLTVL.